The TCR beta chain under discussion was sequenced for a study of OX40 agonist ivuxolimab in advanced cancers. Clones were sequenced by immunoSEQ multiplex PCR, and TCRdb holds only the in-frame ones, with some missing. The table lists approximately 82,000 clones, roughly 88% of them singletons. This CDR3 has 16 amino acids. Germline values: CDR1 MGHDK, CDR2 SYGVNS. With 2 bases clipped from V and 8 bases from J, the junction kept 10 bases outside the gene matches. The TCR sequence derives from an adult with an advanced solid tumor such as melanoma, head and neck, liver or kidney cancer. The sample in question was CD4+ or CD8+ T cells sorted from blood, obtained in a trial of the OX40 agonist ivuxolimab. This chain uses TRBV25-1 with TRBJ1-4; 8 bases agree with TRBD1. CDR3 loop: CASSEGGGRGREKLFF. The CDR3 coding sequence is TGTGCCAGCAGTGAAGGGGGAGGCAGGGGGCGAGAAAAACTGTTTTTT. The whole variable domain, remainder taken from reference TRBV25-1 and TRBJ1-4, is EADIYQTPRYLVIGTGKKITLECSQTMGHDKMYWYQQDPGMELHLIHYSYGVNSTEKGDLSSESTVSRIRTEHFPLTLESARPSHTSQYLCASSEGGGRGREKLFFGSGTQLSVL.